Shown below are 13 T cell receptor beta chains from a single sample sequenced in a study of blood T cell repertoires in COVID-19. Using immunoSEQ multiplex PCR, the repertoire was profiled, and TCRdb retains in-frame clones only, with some absent. The sample yields about 430,000 clones, 80% to 90% seen once. The sequencing input was PBMCs or T cells enriched from blood (not recorded which). The origin of the receptors is a man between 25 and 39 years old who had recovered from COVID-19.

This chain uses TRBV28 with TRBJ2-7; perhaps TRBD2 as D (6 bases). The V and J ends lost 5 bases and 3 bases respectively, with 14 bases between them. The CDR3 is made up of 14 amino acids. Germline CDR1 MDHEN, CDR2 SYDVKM. The CDR3 DNA follows: TGTGCCAGCAGTCCGAGGGACTTGGGCTACGAGCAGTACTTC. This sequence encodes CASSPRDLGYEQYF.

This chain uses TRBV5-1 with TRBJ1-1; 8 nucleotides align to TRBD1. The germline V gene has CDR1 SGHRS and CDR2 YFSETQ. V was clipped by 4 bases and J by 12 bases; unmatched bases: 5. The CDR3 totals 11 residues. The CDR3 reads CASSATGDPFF. The CDR3 region has the DNA TGCGCCAGCAGCGCGACAGGGGATCCTTTCTTT. The entire variable domain, with the rest obtained from reference TRBV5-1 and TRBJ1-1, is as follows: KAGVTQTPRYLIKTRGQQVTLSCSPISGHRSVSWYQQTPGQGLQFLFEYFSETQRNKGNFPGRFSGRQFSNSRSEMNVSTLELGDSALYLCASSATGDPFFGQGTRLTVV.

This chain joins TRBV5-1 and TRBJ1-1; possible D gene TRBD1, 5 bases. The germline gives CDR1 SGHRS, CDR2 YFSETQ. The V end lost 3 bases, the J end lost 5 bases, and 14 bases lay between the germline ends. The CDR3 sequence is 14 residues long. The CDR3 protein is CASSSNPGETEAFF. CDR3 coding DNA: TGCGCCAGCAGCTCGAACCCGGGGGAGACTGAAGCTTTCTTT. Combining the CDR3 with reference TRBV5-1 and TRBJ1-1 gives the whole variable domain KAGVTQTPRYLIKTRGQQVTLSCSPISGHRSVSWYQQTPGQGLQFLFEYFSETQRNKGNFPGRFSGRQFSNSRSEMNVSTLELGDSALYLCASSSNPGETEAFFGQGTRLTVV.

The J gene is TRBJ2-7, the V gene TRBV7-9; 12 positions match TRBD2. There are 15 residues in the CDR3. CDR1 is SEHNR and CDR2 is FQNEAQ in the germline V gene (reference sequence). With V trimmed by 3 bases and J by 4 bases, 4 bases remained unmatched. The CDR3 region has the DNA TGTGCCAGCAGCTTCGAGACTAGCGGGAGTTACGAGCAGTACTTC. Translation: CASSFETSGSYEQYF.

The DNA for the CDR3 is TGTGCCAGCAGCCAAGATAGGGGGGGGAACACAGATACGCAGTATTTT. This translates into CASSQDRGGNTDTQYF. The chain is built from TRBV3-1 (or the pseudogene TRBV3-2) and TRBJ2-3; the D gene is possibly TRBD2 (7 bases). Germline V gene lookup returns CDR1 LGHDT and CDR2 YNNKEL (reference sequence). Between the trimmed V and J ends, which lost 0 bases and 2 bases, there was a span of 12 bases. The CDR3 is made up of 16 amino acids.

This rearrangement joins TRBV2 to TRBJ2-7; 10 positions agree with TRBD2. CDR1 and CDR2 (germline): SNHLY, FYNNEI. The CDR3 spans 14 residues. V shed 8 bases, J shed 3 bases, and the junction held 7 bases outside the gene matches. CDR3 region: CASVAGTSVYEQYF. CDR3 DNA sequence: TGTGCCAGCGTCGCCGGGACTAGCGTCTACGAGCAGTACTTC.

The rearrangement links TRBV30 to TRBJ1-5; D not certain. CDR3 size: 13 residues. The V gene's germline CDR1 is GTSNPN and CDR2 SVGIG (reference sequence). V was clipped by 4 bases and J by 4 bases, with 11 bases between them. The chain's CDR3 is CAWTEAGNQPQHF. The CDR3 DNA follows: TGTGCCTGGACCGAGGCGGGGAATCAGCCCCAGCATTTT.

The V gene is TRBV29-1, the J gene TRBJ2-3; TRBD2 agrees at 8 bases. CDR1 is SQVTM and CDR2 is ANQGSEA in the germline V gene. There are 14 residues in the CDR3. Trimming removed 3 bases from V and 2 bases from J; junction bases left unmatched: 4. The CDR3 bases are TGCAGCGTTGAGCCTAGCGGGTACACAGATACGCAGTATTTT. Translating gives CSVEPSGYTDTQYF.

The chain is built from TRBV7-9 and TRBJ2-6, with 7 bases that match TRBD1. Germline values: CDR1 SEHNR, CDR2 FQNEAQ (reference sequence). The CDR3 is 17 amino acids. V shed 3 bases, J shed 0 bases, and the junction held 5 bases outside the gene matches. Here the CDR3 reads CASSFGTVSSGANVLTF. CDR3 DNA sequence: TGTGCCAGCAGCTTCGGGACAGTTTCCTCTGGGGCCAACGTCCTGACTTTC. Together with reference TRBV7-9 and TRBJ2-6, the CDR3 gives the full variable domain: DTGVSQNPRHKITKRGQNVTFRCDPISEHNRLYWYRQTLGQGPEFLTYFQNEAQLEKSRLLSDRFSAERPKGSFSTLEIQRTEQGDSAMYLCASSFGTVSSGANVLTFGAGSRLTVL.

The chain recombines TRBV12-5 with TRBJ2-4; a weak D match, TRBD1 (5 bases). Trimming pared 3 bases from V and 1 base from J, leaving 10 bases between. Germline CDR1 LGHNT, CDR2 FRNRAP. This CDR3 region has 15 residues. Written as DNA, the CDR3 is TGTGCTAGTGGTTTTACAGGTCTTGCCAAAAACATTCAGTACTTC. Residues: CASGFTGLAKNIQYF.

This chain connects TRBV6-4 to TRBJ2-1; 8 bases agree with TRBD2. Germline V lookup: CDR1 MRHNA, CDR2 SNTAGT. The junction had 4 bases not matched to a gene; V was cut back by 2 bases and J by 10 bases. The CDR3 has 13 amino acids. CDR3 nucleotide sequence: TGTGCCAGCAGTGACATCACTAGCGGAGAGCAGTTCTTC. It codes for CASSDITSGEQFF.

This sequence joins TRBV30 and TRBJ2-3; unclear D gene. The CDR3 sequence is 13 residues long. In germline, CDR1 is GTSNPN, CDR2 SVGIG (reference sequence). The CDR3 region is CAVGVSSTDTQYF. In DNA form, the CDR3 reads TGTGCGGTGGGCGTCTCTAGCACAGATACGCAGTATTTT.

The CDR3, as DNA: TGTGCCAGCAGTTACGCGGCGGGAGACGGTACGCAGTATTTT. Translation gives CASSYAAGDGTQYF. The chain couples TRBV28 to TRBJ2-3, with 7 bases identical to TRBD2. The CDR3 has 14 amino acids. Germline V gives CDR1 MDHEN, CDR2 SYDVKM. Unmatched junction bases numbered 9, after V lost 4 bases and J lost 8 bases.